The rows below give T cell receptor beta chains drawn from one sample of a study of CD8+ T cells in alopecia areata. The protocol was immunoSEQ multiplex PCR, while the TCRdb copy is restricted to in-frame clones and leaves out a portion. The sample shows more than 200,000 clones, roughly two thirds of them seen only once. Sequenced here: CD4+ T cells sorted from blood, sampled at week 0. These receptors were taken from a human donor with alopecia areata. Both conserved end residues are part of each CDR3. Each record gives: V gene, J gene, D gene, clone size, CDR3 DNA, CDR3 protein. A D gene is named only where the DNA matches it firmly. Size values are once, few and many counts, or a class for expanded clones, and some rows have none.

V: TRBV29-1
J: TRBJ2-5
D: TRBD2
size: few
DNA: TGCAGCGTCTACGGCAGCGGGGGCTTCCAAGAGACCCAGTACTTC
CDR3: CSVYGSGGFQETQYF

V: TRBV27
J: TRBJ1-5
D: TRBD1
size: .
DNA: TGTGCCAGCAGTACGACAGGGAATCAGCCCCAGCATTTT
CDR3: CASSTTGNQPQHF

V: TRBV15
J: TRBJ2-1
D: .
size: .
DNA: TGTGCCACCAGCAGAGAGTCCTTCCATAATGAGCAGTTCTTC
CDR3: CATSRESFHNEQFF

V: TRBV27
J: TRBJ2-2
D: .
size: .
DNA: TGTGCCAGCAGTTTTGGGCGCCGGACCGGGGAGCTGTTTTTT
CDR3: CASSFGRRTGELFF

V: TRBV7-3
J: TRBJ1-2
D: .
size: .
DNA: TGTGCCAGCAGCTTACCCCCCGGCAGGGTGACCTTC
CDR3: CASSLPPGRVTF

V: TRBV6-5
J: TRBJ1-1
D: .
size: .
DNA: TGTGCCAGCAGAAGACCGAAGAACACTGAAGCTTTCTTT
CDR3: CASRRPKNTEAFF

V: TRBV6-5
J: TRBJ2-1
D: .
size: .
DNA: TGTGCCAGCAGGCGGGACGGTAAGCAGTTCTTC
CDR3: CASRRDGKQFF

V: TRBV30
J: TRBJ1-1
D: .
size: .
DNA: TGTGCCTGGACTCTAAAGGTGTCCATGAACACTGAAGCTTTCTTT
CDR3: CAWTLKVSMNTEAFF

V: TRBV5-1
J: TRBJ2-5
D: TRBD1
size: few
DNA: TGCGCCAGCAGCGGACAGGGACAAGAGACCCAGTACTTC
CDR3: CASSGQGQETQYF

V: TRBV4-2
J: TRBJ2-3
D: .
size: .
DNA: TGTGCCAGCAGCCAAGAGGGGGATACGCAGTATTTT
CDR3: CASSQEGDTQYF

V: TRBV29-1
J: TRBJ2-3
D: .
size: .
DNA: TGCAGCGTTGAGGGCCTAGAGGCAGATACGCAGTATTTT
CDR3: CSVEGLEADTQYF

V: TRBV29-1
J: TRBJ1-1
D: TRBD1
size: .
DNA: TGCAGCGGACAACAGGGGGACACTGAAGCTTTCTTT
CDR3: CSGQQGDTEAFF

V: TRBV5-4
J: TRBJ1-6
D: .
size: .
DNA: TGTGCCAGCAGCTTGGACAGGGCTACCCTCCACTTT
CDR3: CASSLDRATLHF

V: TRBV11-2
J: TRBJ2-1
D: .
size: few
DNA: TGTGCCAGCAGCTTGGGACAAAAGCAGTTCTTC
CDR3: CASSLGQKQFF

V: TRBV30
J: TRBJ1-2
D: TRBD1
size: .
DNA: TGTGCCTGGAGTGCCGACAGGGGCTATGGCTACACCTTC
CDR3: CAWSADRGYGYTF

V: TRBV29-1
J: TRBJ2-7
D: .
size: .
DNA: TGCAGCGTTCGTCAGACCTACGAGCAGTACTTC
CDR3: CSVRQTYEQYF

V: TRBV6-5
J: TRBJ2-3
D: .
size: .
DNA: TGTGCCAGCAGCCAGGGGAGGACAGATACGCAGTATTTT
CDR3: CASSQGRTDTQYF

V: TRBV7-8
J: TRBJ2-5
D: TRBD1
size: .
DNA: TGTGCCAGCAGCAGGGACAGGGTGGAGACCCAGTACTTC
CDR3: CASSRDRVETQYF

V: TRBV11-2
J: TRBJ1-1
D: .
size: .
DNA: TGTGCCAGCAGCTTAATGCAGCATGAAGCTTTCTTT
CDR3: CASSLMQHEAFF

V: TRBV5-1
J: TRBJ2-1
D: .
size: few
DNA: TGCGCCAGCAGCTTCAAAGCGGTCTCCTACAATGAGCAGTTCTTC
CDR3: CASSFKAVSYNEQFF

V: TRBV30
J: TRBJ2-5
D: .
size: .
DNA: TGTGCCTGGAGTGTACAAGGGGTGGGGACCCAGTACTTC
CDR3: CAWSVQGVGTQYF

V: TRBV30
J: TRBJ2-3
D: .
size: once
DNA: TGTGCCTGGAGTGACCTAACTCTCACAGATACGCAGTATTTT
CDR3: CAWSDLTLTDTQYF

V: TRBV6-1
J: TRBJ2-7
D: .
size: .
DNA: TGTGCCAGCAGTGAACAGGGGTGGTACGAGCAGTACTTC
CDR3: CASSEQGWYEQYF

V: TRBV6-6
J: TRBJ2-7
D: .
size: few
DNA: TGTGCCAGCAGTTACCTGGAAGGCCCTTCCTACGAGCAGTACTTC
CDR3: CASSYLEGPSYEQYF

V: TRBV30
J: TRBJ2-2
D: .
size: .
DNA: TGTGCCTGTTCGAAATTTAACACCGGGGAGCTGTTTTTT
CDR3: CACSKFNTGELFF

V: TRBV18
J: TRBJ2-1
D: .
size: .
DNA: TGTGCCAGCTCTCCCAGGGACGGCGAGCAGTTCTTC
CDR3: CASSPRDGEQFF

V: TRBV4-3
J: TRBJ2-3
D: TRBD2
size: .
DNA: TGCGCCAGCAGCCAACTACTCCCTATAGCGGGGAAAGCAGATACGCAGTATTTT
CDR3: CASSQLLPIAGKADTQYF

V: TRBV5-4
J: TRBJ2-3
D: TRBD2
size: .
DNA: TGTGCCAGCACCGGGAGGGTGCGGGGCAGCACAGATACGCAGTATTTT
CDR3: CASTGRVRGSTDTQYF